This T cell receptor beta chain was obtained from a study of blood T cell repertoires in COVID-19. Study in general: Sites across the United States, Italy and Spain contributed samples from acute and convalescent COVID-19.

Assay used: immunoSEQ multiplex PCR; TCRdb lists only in-frame clones, some missing. The sample has 400,000 to 500,000 clones, about nine tenths seen once. The sequenced sample was peripheral blood. The receptor was derived from a woman aged 25 to 45 with active or convalescent COVID-19.

The CDR3 DNA reads TGTGCCAGCAGCGAGGGGAAGTTCATAACAGGCTCCTATGGCTACACCTTC. Protein: CASSEGKFITGSYGYTF. V usage is TRBV9 and J usage is TRBJ1-2, with D perhaps matching TRBD1 (5 bases). The CDR3 loop spans 17 amino acids. From germline, CDR1 is SGDLS and CDR2 YYNGEE. Trimming cost V 3 bases and J 4 bases, with 22 bases left between them.